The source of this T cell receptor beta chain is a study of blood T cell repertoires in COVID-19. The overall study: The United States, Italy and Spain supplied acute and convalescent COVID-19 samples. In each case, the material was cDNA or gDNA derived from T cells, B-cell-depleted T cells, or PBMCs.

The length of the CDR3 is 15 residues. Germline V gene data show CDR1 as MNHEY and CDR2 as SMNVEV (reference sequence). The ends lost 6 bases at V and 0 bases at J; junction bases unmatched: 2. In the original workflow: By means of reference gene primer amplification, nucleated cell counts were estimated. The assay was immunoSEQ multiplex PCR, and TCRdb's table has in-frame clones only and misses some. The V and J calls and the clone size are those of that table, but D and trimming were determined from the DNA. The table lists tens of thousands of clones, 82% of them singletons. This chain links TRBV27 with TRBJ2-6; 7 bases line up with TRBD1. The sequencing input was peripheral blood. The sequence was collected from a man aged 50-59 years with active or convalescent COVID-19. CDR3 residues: CASRTGNSGANVLTF. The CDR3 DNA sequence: TGTGCCAGCAGGACAGGGAACTCTGGGGCCAACGTCCTGACTTTC.